Listed here are 4 T cell receptor beta chains from one sample, sequenced in a study of CD8+CD57+ T cells in acquired aplastic anemia. Template material for TCR beta VDJ and CDR3 profiling consisted of genomic DNA. TCRdb fed the reads into MiXCR, producing one record per CDR3 protein. The sample holds some 240,000 distinct CDR3 sequences, approximately 35% seen once. The sequencing sample was made of sorted CD4+, CD8+, or CD8+CD57+ T cells (not recorded which) from PBMCs. The receptors were gathered from a human donor in good health, serving as a control.

On this clonotype: A read error is possible here, since a much larger clone lies one base away. This chain uses TRBV27 with TRBJ1-6; D unclear. Trimming removed 8 bases at V and 8 bases at J, with 19 bases between. The CDR3 spans 15 residues. Germline V gene data show CDR1 as MNHEY and CDR2 as SMNVEV (reference sequence). In nucleotides, the CDR3 is TGTGCCAGCCAATCTCTCGACATGGGGTATTCACCCCTCCACTTT. This codes for CASQSLDMGYSPLHF.

There are many counts of this clonotype. The chain is built from TRBV7-2 and TRBJ1-1; no clear D. Germline V CDR1 and CDR2: SGHTA, FQGNSA. The V and J ends lost 1 base and 3 bases respectively, with 12 bases between them. CDR3 length: 15 amino acids. The CDR3 region has the DNA TGTGCCAGCAGCTTAGATGCGGGGTTGGACACTGAAGCTTTCTTT. Translated, it gives CASSLDAGLDTEAFF.

This clonotype was observed many times. V is TRBV7-2 and J is TRBJ1-1; a possible D gene is TRBD1 (5 bases). This CDR3 contains 14 residues. Deletions cut 5 bases from V and 4 bases from J, with 14 bases between. CDR1 and CDR2 from the germline V gene are SGHTA and FQGNSA. CDR3 region: CASSPQGRGTEAFF. In nucleotides, the CDR3 is TGTGCCAGCAGCCCGCAGGGTAGGGGCACTGAAGCTTTCTTT.

This clonotype was picked up many times. The rearrangement links TRBV7-3 to TRBJ2-7; 9 bases align to TRBD2. J was trimmed by 4 bases and V by 2 bases; bases with no gene match: 6. The CDR3 is 15 residues long. CDR1 SGHTA and CDR2 FQGTGA come from the germline V gene. The CDR3 is CASSLGPSGTYEQYF. The CDR3 bases are TGTGCCAGCAGCTTAGGGCCTAGCGGGACTTACGAGCAGTACTTC.